These 27 T cell receptor beta chains came from one sample sequenced in a study of cytomegalovirus exposure and HLA in healthy donors. The PCR made use of 60 Vbeta and 13 Jbeta primers. The repertoire was sequenced with immunoSEQ multiplex PCR; TCRdb's copy has only in-frame clones and lacks some. The sample lists around 180,000 clones, approximately 83% occurring once. Sequenced sample: PBMCs. Every receptor here comes from a boy under 10 years old in good health and CMV-seronegative.

This chain links TRBV5-4 with TRBJ1-1; the D is unclear. The germline V and J ends were trimmed by 3 bases and 1 base, with 10 bases remaining between them. The germline V gene encodes CDR1 SGHNT and CDR2 YYREEE (reference sequence). The CDR3 is made up of 14 amino acids. The CDR3 DNA sequence: TGTGCCAGCAGCTGGAGCGGGAGGAACACTGAAGCTTTCTTT. It yields the protein CASSWSGRNTEAFF.

The chain carries TRBV11-2 and TRBJ1-5; D gene uncertain. This CDR3 region has 14 residues. V shed 5 bases and J shed 2 bases, with 10 bases lying between them. The germline CDR1 and CDR2 sequences are SGHAT and FQNNGV. The CDR3 nucleotides read TGTGCCAGCAGCCGCGGGGAGGGCAATCAGCCCCAGCATTTT. Protein: CASSRGEGNQPQHF. Full variable domain (rest looked up from reference TRBV11-2 and TRBJ1-5): EAGVAQSPRYKIIEKRQSVAFWCNPISGHATLYWYQQILGQGPKLLIQFQNNGVVDDSQLPKDRFSAERLKGVDSTLKIQPAKLEDSAVYLCASSRGEGNQPQHFGDGTRLSIL.

V is TRBV5-1 and J is TRBJ2-1; 7 bases are shared with TRBD1. The junction had 6 bases not matched to a gene; V was cut back by 2 bases and J by 7 bases. Germline V CDR1 and CDR2: SGHRS, YFSETQ. The CDR3 contains 14 residues. The CDR3 bases are TGCGCCAGCAGCTTAAAGGGGGCGGAGAATGAGCAGTTCTTC. Its translation: CASSLKGAENEQFF. The full variable domain, with the rest looked up from reference TRBV5-1 and TRBJ2-1, is KAGVTQTPRYLIKTRGQQVTLSCSPISGHRSVSWYQQTPGQGLQFLFEYFSETQRNKGNFPGRFSGRQFSNSRSEMNVSTLELGDSALYLCASSLKGAENEQFFGPGTRLTVL.

This sequence joins TRBV28 and TRBJ2-5; a possible D gene is TRBD1 (6 bases). CDR1 is MDHEN and CDR2 is SYDVKM in the germline V gene. The CDR3 sequence is 16 residues long. The germline V and J ends were trimmed by 6 bases and 3 bases, with 20 bases remaining between them. In DNA form, the CDR3 reads TGTGCCAGCAGGCGCGCTGAGGACAGTTTTAAAGAGACCCAGTACTTC. As protein: CASRRAEDSFKETQYF.

The chain links TRBV4-3 to TRBJ2-1; weak D call: TRBD2 (6 bases). The germline gives CDR1 LGHNA, CDR2 YSLEER. The V end was cut by 3 bases, the J end by 4 bases, with 16 bases between. This CDR3 has 16 residues. CDR3 sequence: CASSQGLRAEYNEQFF. DNA for the CDR3: TGCGCCAGCAGCCAGGGACTTCGGGCCGAATACAATGAGCAGTTCTTC.

V gene TRBV28 combines with J gene TRBJ2-2; D is uncertain. The CDR3 consists of 16 residues. Germline V gene sequence: CDR1 MDHEN, CDR2 SYDVKM. Trimming pared 1 base from V and 3 bases from J, leaving 12 bases between. This CDR3 is CASSLSRRRYTGELFF. CDR3 DNA sequence: TGTGCCAGCAGTTTATCTCGCAGAAGATACACCGGGGAGCTGTTTTTT.

The rearrangement joins TRBV4-2 to TRBJ2-1; 8 nucleotides line up with TRBD2. The CDR3 runs 18 residues. The V segment lost 0 bases and the J segment 4 bases; nucleotides outside the gene matches: 11. Germline CDR1 LGHNA, CDR2 YNFKEQ. The CDR3 sequence: CASSQEGGRTGGYNEQFF. The DNA for the CDR3 is TGTGCCAGCAGCCAAGAGGGGGGGAGAACGGGAGGGTACAATGAGCAGTTCTTC.

This rearrangement joins TRBV5-1 to TRBJ1-4, with 8 bases fitting TRBD1. The CDR3 extends over 14 amino acids. Looked up from germline, CDR1 is SGHRS and CDR2 is YFSETQ. V was clipped by 4 bases and J by 8 bases; unmatched bases: 7. In nucleotides, the CDR3 is TGCGCCAGCAGCATAAAGACAGGGGACGAAAAACTGTTTTTT. Amino acids: CASSIKTGDEKLFF.

V and J are TRBV30 and TRBJ2-1, with a tentative D call TRBD1 (6 bases). V lost 1 base, J lost 2 bases, and 12 bases lay in between. CDR1 and CDR2 from the germline V gene are GTSNPN and SVGIG (reference sequence). The CDR3 contains 15 residues. CDR3 protein: CAWSGGLGAYNEQFF. In DNA, the CDR3 is TGTGCCTGGAGTGGGGGGCTAGGGGCCTACAATGAGCAGTTCTTC.

This chain links TRBV29-1 with TRBJ2-3; 14 bases match TRBD2. CDR3 length: 18 amino acids. Germline V CDR1 and CDR2: SQVTM, ANQGSEA. Trimming took 6 bases from V and 0 from J; bases not matched to a gene: 11. This CDR3 reads CSVPGLAGALPSTDTQYF. The CDR3 region has the DNA TGCAGCGTCCCGGGACTAGCGGGGGCCCTACCTAGCACAGATACGCAGTATTTT.

The chain employs TRBV5-1 and TRBJ2-1; 13 bases are shared with TRBD2. Trimming removed 3 bases from V and 4 bases from J; junction bases left unmatched: 7. Per the germline V gene, CDR1 is SGHRS and CDR2 is YFSETQ. The CDR3 covers 17 residues. The CDR3 here is CASSSSPLAGGYNEQFF. As DNA, the CDR3 is TGCGCCAGCAGCTCCTCTCCACTAGCGGGGGGGTACAATGAGCAGTTCTTC. The full variable domain, rest sourced from reference TRBV5-1 and TRBJ2-1, is KAGVTQTPRYLIKTRGQQVTLSCSPISGHRSVSWYQQTPGQGLQFLFEYFSETQRNKGNFPGRFSGRQFSNSRSEMNVSTLELGDSALYLCASSSSPLAGGYNEQFFGPGTRLTVL.

The chain uses TRBV6-1 and TRBJ1-2; D gene uncertain. CDR1 is MNHNS, CDR2 SASEGT, per germline. V was clipped by 0 bases and J by 4 bases, with 21 bases between them. There are 18 residues in the CDR3. The DNA for the CDR3 is TGTGCCAGCAGTGAAGCCAGACGCCTAGGAACCAGAGTCTATGGCTACACCTTC. Amino acid sequence: CASSEARRLGTRVYGYTF.

The chain couples TRBV18 to TRBJ1-1; 7 nucleotides align to TRBD1. The CDR3 is made up of 14 amino acids. V was clipped by 3 bases and J by 3 bases; unmatched bases: 4. The V gene's germline CDR1 is KGHSH and CDR2 LQKENI. The CDR3 DNA reads as TGTGCCAGCTCACCCAGGGGGGAGGACACTGAAGCTTTCTTT. This gives the protein CASSPRGEDTEAFF.

The chain combines TRBV30 with TRBJ2-2; possibly TRBD2 for D (6 bases). CDR1 GTSNPN and CDR2 SVGIG come from the germline V gene (reference sequence). The CDR3 sequence is 16 residues long. Between the trimmed V and J ends, which lost 0 bases and 0 bases, there was a span of 11 bases. The CDR3 loop reads CAWSVRSGSNTGELFF. The CDR3 DNA is TGTGCCTGGAGTGTACGTAGCGGATCGAACACCGGGGAGCTGTTTTTT.

The CDR3 sequence is CASSDRGFAYNEQFF. The CDR3 nucleotides read TGTGCCAGCTCCGACCGGGGTTTCGCCTACAATGAGCAGTTCTTC. J is TRBJ2-1 and V is TRBV5-8; possible D gene TRBD2, 5 bases. The V end was cut by 7 bases, the J end by 2 bases, with 16 bases between. CDR1 is SGHTS and CDR2 is YDEGEE in the germline V gene. The CDR3 length is 15 residues.

The CDR3 is CASTLGGLAGLTDTQYF. The CDR3, as DNA: TGTGCCAGCACCCTGGGGGGACTAGCGGGGCTCACAGATACGCAGTATTTT. The chain combines TRBV5-4 with TRBJ2-3; 13 positions match TRBD2. J lost 2 bases, V lost 6 bases, and 9 bases had no gene match. This CDR3 spans 17 amino acids. Looked up from germline, CDR1 is SGHNT and CDR2 is YYREEE (reference sequence).

The CDR3 DNA is TGTGCCAGCAGCAACAGGGGGCGTCTTGAAAAACTGTTTTTT. Translation gives CASSNRGRLEKLFF. This sequence joins TRBV7-9 and TRBJ1-4, with TRBD1 identical over 9 bases. CDR1 SEHNR and CDR2 FQNEAQ come from the germline V gene (reference sequence). The CDR3 is 14 residues long. The ends lost 5 bases at V and 7 bases at J; junction bases unmatched: 5.

The rearrangement uses TRBV19 and TRBJ2-3; a possible D gene is TRBD2 (6 bases). CDR1 and CDR2 (germline): LNHDA, SQIVND (reference sequence). CDR3 size: 14 residues. The V end lost 6 bases, the J end lost 9 bases, and 19 bases lay between the germline ends. CDR3: CASSPGGSSVTQYF. DNA for the CDR3: TGTGCCAGTAGCCCCGGGGGATCATCGGTCACGCAGTATTTT.

The sample holds a few counts of this clone. The V gene is TRBV30, the J gene TRBJ2-5; 7 bases fit TRBD2. CDR3 length: 13 amino acids. Germline V lookup: CDR1 GTSNPN, CDR2 SVGIG (reference sequence). V was pared by 1 base and J by 5 bases, with 4 bases of the junction left unmatched. The CDR3 loop is CAWSGLAAETQYF. For the CDR3, the DNA is TGTGCCTGGAGTGGTCTAGCGGCTGAGACCCAGTACTTC.

The CDR3 sequence: CAWSVPGQSSYNSPLHF. In DNA form, the CDR3 reads TGTGCCTGGAGTGTACCTGGACAGAGCTCCTATAATTCACCCCTCCACTTT. V gene TRBV30 combines with J gene TRBJ1-6; a possible D gene is TRBD1 (6 bases). V was cut by 0 bases and J by 0 bases, with 12 bases left in between. The CDR3 is 17 residues long. Germline V gene lookup returns CDR1 GTSNPN and CDR2 SVGIG (reference sequence).

The chain uses TRBV11-2 and TRBJ2-1; weak D call: TRBD2 (5 bases). V was shortened by 5 bases and J by 5 bases, with 19 bases between the two germline ends. Germline V gives CDR1 SGHAT, CDR2 FQNNGV. The CDR3 sequence is 16 residues long. This CDR3 reads CASSPGLGKRHNEQFF. DNA for the CDR3: TGTGCCAGCAGCCCTGGACTGGGGAAAAGACACAATGAGCAGTTCTTC.

This chain links TRBV7-9 with TRBJ2-5; TRBD1 matches at 7 bases. This CDR3 contains 13 residues. The V and J ends lost 5 bases and 4 bases, in that order; junction bases with no gene match: 4. Looked up from germline, CDR1 is SEHNR and CDR2 is FQNEAQ (reference sequence). The CDR3 is CASSRDSRETQYF. For the CDR3, the DNA is TGTGCCAGCAGCCGGGACAGCAGAGAGACCCAGTACTTC.

CDR3 protein: CASSRTGTGSQPQHF. The CDR3 nucleotides are TGTGCCAGCAGTCGAACCGGGACAGGGAGTCAGCCCCAGCATTTT. V and J are TRBV5-6 and TRBJ1-5; 9 bases match TRBD1. The CDR3 is made up of 15 amino acids. V shed 5 bases, J shed 6 bases, and the junction held 9 bases outside the gene matches. The germline V gene encodes CDR1 SGHDT and CDR2 YYEEEE.

This rearrangement joins TRBV12-5 to TRBJ1-2, with D perhaps matching TRBD1 (5 bases). The CDR3 runs 16 residues. V dropped 1 base and J dropped 1 base, with 13 bases sitting between them. Germline V gene data show CDR1 as LGHNT and CDR2 as FRNRAP. The CDR3 reads CASGLESGLYNYGYTF. Written as DNA, the CDR3 is TGTGCTAGTGGTTTGGAGTCAGGGCTATATAACTATGGCTACACCTTC. Looking up the rest from reference TRBV12-5 and TRBJ1-2 gives the full variable domain: DARVTQTPRHKVTEMGQEVTMRCQPILGHNTVFWYRQTMMQGLELLAYFRNRAPLDDSGMPKDRFSAEMPDATLATLKIQPSEPRDSAVYFCASGLESGLYNYGYTFGSGTRLTVV.

V and J are TRBV6-1 and TRBJ1-4; no clear D. This CDR3 has 16 amino acids. With 1 base removed from V and 4 bases from J, the gap between germline ends came to 13 bases. Germline V gene data show CDR1 as MNHNS and CDR2 as SASEGT. The CDR3 protein is CASSEGLRAGNEKLFF. Here the CDR3 DNA reads TGTGCCAGCAGTGAAGGGTTGAGGGCAGGTAATGAAAAACTGTTTTTT.

The rearrangement joins TRBV19 to TRBJ1-5; D is possibly TRBD1 (5 bases). Per germline, CDR1 LNHDA and CDR2 SQIVND (reference sequence). The CDR3 has 14 amino acids. V was trimmed by 8 bases and J by 0 bases, leaving 11 bases between them. CDR3 DNA: TGTGCCAGTCGTGGAGGGGTTAGCAATCAGCCCCAGCATTTT. Translated: CASRGGVSNQPQHF. The whole variable domain, filled in from reference TRBV19 and TRBJ1-5, reads DGGITQSPKYLFRKEGQNVTLSCEQNLNHDAMYWYRQDPGQGLRLIYYSQIVNDFQKGDIAEGYSVSREKKESFPLTVTSAQKNPTAFYLCASRGGVSNQPQHFGDGTRLSIL.

The chain combines TRBV4-2 with TRBJ2-7; TRBD2 matches 10 bases. This CDR3 spans 16 amino acids. V shed 0 bases and J 1 base; nucleotides not matched to a gene: 3. CDR1 and CDR2 (germline): LGHNA, YNFKEQ. Here the CDR3 DNA reads TGTGCCAGCAGCCAAGAGATTAGCGGGAGGTCCTACGAGCAGTACTTC. Translating it yields CASSQEISGRSYEQYF.